This TCR beta chain was sequenced in a study of cytomegalovirus exposure and HLA in healthy donors. Primers for the PCR totalled 60 Vbeta and 13 Jbeta. Libraries were prepared by immunoSEQ multiplex PCR; TCRdb keeps only in-frame clonotypes and omits some of them. The table includes around 200,000 clones, about 81% detected once. About this clone itself: What it binds is not known.

General study points: The authors confirmed in vitro that a few CMV-associated chains were specific for CMV antigens. Across all donors, roughly uniform sequencing depth was an assumption of the presence/absence analyses. The investigators catalogued 150 to 200 TCR beta chains as cytomegalovirus-associated. Later analysis showed most CMV-associated TCR beta chains appearing HLA-restricted.

Germline V gene data show CDR1 as WNHNN and CDR2 as SYGVQD (reference sequence). The length of the CDR3 is 13 residues. The V and J ends lost 4 bases and 4 bases respectively, with 10 bases between them. The receptor's source is a man between 40 and 49 years old in good health and CMV-seropositive. Sequenced input: PBMCs. The chain employs TRBV10-1 and TRBJ1-2, with a tentative D call TRBD1 (6 bases). The CDR3 spells CASSGTGSYGYTF. DNA for the CDR3: TGCGCCAGCAGTGGAACAGGGAGCTATGGCTACACCTTC.